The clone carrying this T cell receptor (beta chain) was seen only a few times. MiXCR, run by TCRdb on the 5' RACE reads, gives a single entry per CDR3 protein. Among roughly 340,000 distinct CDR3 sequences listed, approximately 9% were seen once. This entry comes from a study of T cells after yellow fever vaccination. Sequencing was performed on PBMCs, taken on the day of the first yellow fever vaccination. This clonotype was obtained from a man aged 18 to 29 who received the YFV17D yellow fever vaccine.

The CDR3 region is CASSKGTGGAETQYF. DNA for the CDR3: TGTGCCAGCAGCAAGGGGACAGGGGGCGCCGAGACCCAGTACTTC. V gene TRBV5-4 combines with J gene TRBJ2-5; 12 positions agree with TRBD1. Trimming cost V 4 bases and J 5 bases; bases outside gene matches: 6. From germline, CDR1 is SGHNT and CDR2 YYREEE (reference sequence). The CDR3 covers 15 residues.